The next 22 T cell receptor beta chains were all read from a single sample in a study of blood T cell repertoires in COVID-19. Assay: immunoSEQ multiplex PCR; the TCRdb copy retains only in-frame clones and omits some. The sample lists 150,000 or so clones, approximately 83% occurring once. The sample was peripheral blood. The origin of the receptors is a man between 65 and 79 years old who had recovered from COVID-19.

The chain has TRBV20-1 and TRBJ2-1; D ambiguous. In germline, CDR1 is DFQATT, CDR2 SNEGSKA (reference sequence). V lost 3 bases and J lost 7, with 4 bases in between. The CDR3 contains 10 residues. CDR3 sequence: CSASLNEQFF. CDR3 sequence (DNA): TGCAGTGCTAGTCTGAATGAGCAGTTCTTC.

A single count supports this clone. The chain links TRBV3-1 (or the pseudogene TRBV3-2) to TRBJ1-5, with 7 bases aligning to TRBD1. Germline loops: CDR1 LGHDT, CDR2 YNNKEL (reference sequence). The CDR3 runs to 16 residues. The J segment lost 0 bases and the V segment lost 5 bases, leaving 7 bases of the junction unmatched. The CDR3 loop reads CASSSSDRNSNQPQHF. The CDR3 DNA follows: TGTGCCAGCAGCTCCTCGGACAGGAATAGCAATCAGCCCCAGCATTTT.

J is TRBJ1-1 and V is TRBV19, with a possible D match to TRBD1 (6 bases). The CDR3 covers 13 residues. The V end lost 2 bases, the J end lost 3 bases, and 7 bases lay between the germline ends. Germline V CDR1 and CDR2: LNHDA, SQIVND (reference sequence). The CDR3 region has the DNA TGTGCCAGTAGTATAAGACAGGACACTGAAGCTTTCTTT. Encoded protein: CASSIRQDTEAFF.

This clone was seen a handful of times. This chain joins TRBV6-2 or TRBV6-3 and TRBJ2-7; 7 bases agree with TRBD1. The J segment lost 3 bases and the V segment lost 5 bases, leaving 16 bases of the junction unmatched. The CDR3 has 17 residues. Germline V gene data show CDR1 as MNHEY and CDR2 as SVGEGT. The CDR3 reads CASSPPSYRGRDYEQYF. The DNA for the CDR3 is TGTGCCAGCAGTCCCCCCTCTTACAGGGGCAGGGACTACGAGCAGTACTTC.

The V and J genes are TRBV6-2 or TRBV6-3 and TRBJ1-2, with TRBD1 matching over 9 bases. Germline loops: CDR1 MNHEY, CDR2 SVGEGT. Trimming removed 6 bases from V and 4 bases from J; junction bases left unmatched: 6. This CDR3 is built from 14 residues. CDR3 in amino acids: CASSGQGHGYGYTF. The CDR3 DNA follows: TGTGCCAGCAGCGGACAGGGGCACGGCTATGGCTACACCTTC.

The CDR3 DNA reads TGTGCCAGCAGTTTCCGCCCGGGGCCCCAGCATTTT. Translating it yields CASSFRPGPQHF. This chain uses TRBV12-3 or TRBV12-4 with TRBJ1-5, with no clear D. This CDR3 has 12 residues. V was pared by 3 bases and J by 9 bases, with 9 bases between.

This sequence joins TRBV21-1 and TRBJ1-2; the D call TRBD1 from the table was never checked on the DNA. TRBV21-1 is an annotated pseudogene. The CDR3 runs to 16 residues. The CDR3 bases are TGTGCCAGCACCCCATGTCGACAGTGGGGTAACTATGGCTACACCTTC. This sequence encodes CASTPCRQWGNYGYTF.

The chain joins TRBV28 to TRBJ2-6; TRBD1 aligns across 9 bases. CDR1 and CDR2 (germline): MDHEN, SYDVKM. J was trimmed by 1 base and V by 5 bases; bases with no gene match: 9. The CDR3 length is 18 residues. For the CDR3, the DNA is TGTGCCAGCAGTCCGCTGGGACAGGGCTTATCTGGGGCCAACGTCCTGACTTTC. It encodes CASSPLGQGLSGANVLTF.

J is TRBJ1-1 and V is TRBV10-1; no reliable D call. The CDR3 contains 13 residues. Deletions cut 5 bases from V and 0 bases from J, with 7 bases between. Germline CDR1 WNHNN, CDR2 SYGVQD (reference sequence). This chain's CDR3 is CASSPVLNTEAFF. CDR3 bases: TGCGCCAGCAGTCCAGTCTTGAACACTGAAGCTTTCTTT.

V is TRBV4-3 and J is TRBJ2-2; TRBD1 matches 8 bases. Trimming at V came to 9 bases and at J to 7 bases, leaving 4 bases not matched to a gene. Germline assignment: CDR1 LGHNA and CDR2 YSLEER. The CDR3 sequence is 12 residues long. The CDR3 DNA follows: TGCGCCAGTGCAGGGGGCGTCGGGGAGCTGTTTTTT. This sequence encodes CASAGGVGELFF.

In this sample, this clone turned up once. This chain links TRBV18 with TRBJ2-7; 12 bases are shared with TRBD1. V was clipped by 5 bases and J by 7 bases; unmatched bases: 9. Germline CDR1 KGHSH, CDR2 LQKENI. There are 15 residues in the CDR3. CDR3 residues: CASSARGTGGREQYF. CDR3 coding DNA: TGTGCCAGCTCAGCCCGTGGGACAGGGGGCAGAGAGCAGTACTTC.

This clone came up a few times. The chain joins TRBV5-1 to TRBJ1-5; TRBD1 agrees at 8 bases. With 4 bases clipped from V and 2 bases from J, the junction kept 8 bases outside the gene matches. Germline CDR1 is SGHRS and CDR2 is YFSETQ. The CDR3 contains 16 residues. The CDR3: CASSPGQGGGNQPQHF. Here the CDR3 DNA reads TGCGCCAGCAGCCCCGGACAGGGCGGGGGCAATCAGCCCCAGCATTTT.

The V gene is TRBV27, the J gene TRBJ1-5; D is ambiguous. The CDR3 runs to 15 residues. The V end lost 4 bases, the J end lost 0 bases, and 10 bases lay between the germline ends. Germline V gene data show CDR1 as MNHEY and CDR2 as SMNVEV (reference sequence). This CDR3 reads CASSSSTNSNQPQHF. In DNA, the CDR3 is TGTGCCAGCAGTTCCTCGACAAATAGCAATCAGCCCCAGCATTTT.

A few counts support this clone. The genes are TRBV12-3 or TRBV12-4 and TRBJ2-5, with a weak D call TRBD1 (7 bases). The CDR3 runs 13 residues. With 6 bases removed from V and 7 bases from J, the gap between germline ends came to 15 bases. This CDR3 is CASSPGGMWTQYF. CDR3 sequence (DNA): TGTGCCAGCAGCCCAGGGGGGATGTGGACCCAGTACTTC.

The chain employs TRBV5-1 and TRBJ2-2; D is perhaps TRBD2 (5 bases). This CDR3 has 15 amino acids. Germline CDR1 and CDR2: SGHRS and YFSETQ. V lost 0 bases and J 2 bases, leaving 8 bases between the germline ends. This CDR3 is CASSLVRTNTGELFF. The CDR3 DNA reads TGCGCCAGCAGCTTGGTCAGGACTAACACCGGGGAGCTGTTTTTT.

The chain employs TRBV11-3 and TRBJ2-2; no clear D gene. The CDR3 contains 15 residues. The germline V gene has CDR1 SGHNT and CDR2 YENEEA. V shed 1 base and J shed 6 bases, with 12 bases lying between them. The DNA of the CDR3 is TGTGCCAGCAGCTTAGGTCACGCCGGTGCCGGGGAGCTGTTTTTT. Translated, it gives CASSLGHAGAGELFF.

The rearrangement uses TRBV18 and TRBJ2-7, with a tentative D call TRBD1 (5 bases). Germline lookup yields CDR1 KGHSH and CDR2 LQKENI. V was clipped by 3 bases and J by 3 bases, with 12 bases between them. The length of the CDR3 is 14 residues. CDR3 sequence (DNA): TGTGCCAGCTCACCTCTCGAAGGGGACTACGAGCAGTACTTC. Translation: CASSPLEGDYEQYF.

The chain is built from TRBV18 and TRBJ2-7; 7 nucleotides line up with TRBD1. The CDR3 has 14 amino acids. V was pared by 5 bases and J by 0 bases, with 4 bases of the junction left unmatched. Germline V gives CDR1 KGHSH, CDR2 LQKENI. CDR3 in amino acids: CASSSDRDSYEQYF. CDR3 DNA sequence: TGTGCCAGCTCATCTGACAGGGACTCCTACGAGCAGTACTTC.

The chain joins TRBV3-1 (or the pseudogene TRBV3-2) to TRBJ2-2, with D perhaps TRBD1 (6 bases). The V end lost 1 base, the J end lost 2 bases, and 11 bases lay between the germline ends. CDR3 length equals 16 residues. Germline V gene data show CDR1 as LGHDT and CDR2 as YNNKEL (reference sequence). CDR3: CASSQGLRGNTGELFF. The DNA of the CDR3 is TGTGCCAGCAGCCAAGGGCTCAGGGGAAACACCGGGGAGCTGTTTTTT.

The chain employs TRBV5-1 and TRBJ1-2; D call uncertain. Per the germline V gene, CDR1 is SGHRS and CDR2 is YFSETQ. Between the trimmed V and J ends, which lost 0 bases and 3 bases, there was a span of 6 bases. The CDR3 sequence is 13 residues long. The CDR3 region is CASSLARDYGYTF. The CDR3 nucleotides read TGCGCCAGCAGCTTGGCAAGAGACTATGGCTACACCTTC. The variable domain in full, completed from reference TRBV5-1 and TRBJ1-2, reads KAGVTQTPRYLIKTRGQQVTLSCSPISGHRSVSWYQQTPGQGLQFLFEYFSETQRNKGNFPGRFSGRQFSNSRSEMNVSTLELGDSALYLCASSLARDYGYTFGSGTRLTVV.

In this sample, this clone turned up a few times. CDR3 amino acids: CASSVSTGINSPLHF. The CDR3 nucleotides read TGTGCCAGCAGCGTTTCGACAGGGATTAATTCACCCCTCCACTTT. The chain employs TRBV9 and TRBJ1-6, with TRBD1 matching 7 bases. The CDR3 has 15 amino acids. With V trimmed by 2 bases and J by 6 bases, 5 bases remained unmatched. Germline V gives CDR1 SGDLS, CDR2 YYNGEE.

This chain joins TRBV4-1 and TRBJ2-7, with 9 bases matching TRBD2. The ends lost 4 bases at V and 6 bases at J; junction bases unmatched: 16. This CDR3 contains 17 residues. Germline V gives CDR1 MGHRA, CDR2 YSYEKL. The CDR3 region has the DNA TGCGCCAGCAGCCGCTCCCGATTAGCGGGAGCCTCTAGCGAGCAGTACTTC. This sequence encodes CASSRSRLAGASSEQYF.